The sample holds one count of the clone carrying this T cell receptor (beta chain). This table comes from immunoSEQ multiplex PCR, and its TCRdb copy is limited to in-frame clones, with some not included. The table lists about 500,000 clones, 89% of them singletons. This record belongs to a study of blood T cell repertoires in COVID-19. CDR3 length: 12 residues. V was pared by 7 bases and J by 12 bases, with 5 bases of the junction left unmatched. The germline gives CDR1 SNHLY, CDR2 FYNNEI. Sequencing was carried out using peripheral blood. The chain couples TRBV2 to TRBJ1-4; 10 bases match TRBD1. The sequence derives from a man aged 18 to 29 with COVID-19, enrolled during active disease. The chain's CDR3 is CASTGQGLELFF. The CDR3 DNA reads TGTGCCAGCACGGGACAGGGGTTAGAACTGTTTTTT.